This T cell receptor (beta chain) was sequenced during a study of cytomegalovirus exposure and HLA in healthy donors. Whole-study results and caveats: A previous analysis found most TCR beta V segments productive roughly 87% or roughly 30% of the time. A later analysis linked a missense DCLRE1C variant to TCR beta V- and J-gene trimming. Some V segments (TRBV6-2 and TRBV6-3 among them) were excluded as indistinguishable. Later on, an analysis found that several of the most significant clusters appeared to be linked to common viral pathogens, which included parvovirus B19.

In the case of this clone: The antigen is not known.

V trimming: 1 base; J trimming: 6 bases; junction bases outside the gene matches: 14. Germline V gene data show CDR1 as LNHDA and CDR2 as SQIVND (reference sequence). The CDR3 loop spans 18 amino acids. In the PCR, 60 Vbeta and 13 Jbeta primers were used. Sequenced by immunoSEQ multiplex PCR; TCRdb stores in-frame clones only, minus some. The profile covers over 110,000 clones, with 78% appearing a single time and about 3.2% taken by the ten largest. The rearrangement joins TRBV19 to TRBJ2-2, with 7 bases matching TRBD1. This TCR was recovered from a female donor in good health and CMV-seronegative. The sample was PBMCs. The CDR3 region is CASSIGRKRGRLAGELFF. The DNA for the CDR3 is TGTGCCAGTAGTATAGGCCGCAAAAGGGGGCGTCTGGCCGGGGAGCTGTTTTTT.